This entry is about one TCR beta chain. Only in-frame clones appear in the TCRdb table, and some are missing; sequencing was by immunoSEQ multiplex PCR. The sample lists about half a million clones, about nine tenths seen once, with roughly 8.5% in the top ten. Germline CDR1 is SNHLY and CDR2 is FYNNEI. J gave up 5 bases and V 5 bases, and 5 bases lay outside the gene matches. The CDR3 covers 14 residues. These data originate in a study of blood T cell repertoires in COVID-19. The V and J genes are TRBV2 and TRBJ2-2, with 7 bases fitting TRBD1. The sequence derives from a woman aged 60 to 75 who had recovered from COVID-19. Material for sequencing was PBMCs or T cells enriched from blood (not recorded which). The DNA for the CDR3 is TGTGCCAGCAGTCCCGGGACAGCAACCGGGGAGCTGTTTTTT. The encoded protein is CASSPGTATGELFF.